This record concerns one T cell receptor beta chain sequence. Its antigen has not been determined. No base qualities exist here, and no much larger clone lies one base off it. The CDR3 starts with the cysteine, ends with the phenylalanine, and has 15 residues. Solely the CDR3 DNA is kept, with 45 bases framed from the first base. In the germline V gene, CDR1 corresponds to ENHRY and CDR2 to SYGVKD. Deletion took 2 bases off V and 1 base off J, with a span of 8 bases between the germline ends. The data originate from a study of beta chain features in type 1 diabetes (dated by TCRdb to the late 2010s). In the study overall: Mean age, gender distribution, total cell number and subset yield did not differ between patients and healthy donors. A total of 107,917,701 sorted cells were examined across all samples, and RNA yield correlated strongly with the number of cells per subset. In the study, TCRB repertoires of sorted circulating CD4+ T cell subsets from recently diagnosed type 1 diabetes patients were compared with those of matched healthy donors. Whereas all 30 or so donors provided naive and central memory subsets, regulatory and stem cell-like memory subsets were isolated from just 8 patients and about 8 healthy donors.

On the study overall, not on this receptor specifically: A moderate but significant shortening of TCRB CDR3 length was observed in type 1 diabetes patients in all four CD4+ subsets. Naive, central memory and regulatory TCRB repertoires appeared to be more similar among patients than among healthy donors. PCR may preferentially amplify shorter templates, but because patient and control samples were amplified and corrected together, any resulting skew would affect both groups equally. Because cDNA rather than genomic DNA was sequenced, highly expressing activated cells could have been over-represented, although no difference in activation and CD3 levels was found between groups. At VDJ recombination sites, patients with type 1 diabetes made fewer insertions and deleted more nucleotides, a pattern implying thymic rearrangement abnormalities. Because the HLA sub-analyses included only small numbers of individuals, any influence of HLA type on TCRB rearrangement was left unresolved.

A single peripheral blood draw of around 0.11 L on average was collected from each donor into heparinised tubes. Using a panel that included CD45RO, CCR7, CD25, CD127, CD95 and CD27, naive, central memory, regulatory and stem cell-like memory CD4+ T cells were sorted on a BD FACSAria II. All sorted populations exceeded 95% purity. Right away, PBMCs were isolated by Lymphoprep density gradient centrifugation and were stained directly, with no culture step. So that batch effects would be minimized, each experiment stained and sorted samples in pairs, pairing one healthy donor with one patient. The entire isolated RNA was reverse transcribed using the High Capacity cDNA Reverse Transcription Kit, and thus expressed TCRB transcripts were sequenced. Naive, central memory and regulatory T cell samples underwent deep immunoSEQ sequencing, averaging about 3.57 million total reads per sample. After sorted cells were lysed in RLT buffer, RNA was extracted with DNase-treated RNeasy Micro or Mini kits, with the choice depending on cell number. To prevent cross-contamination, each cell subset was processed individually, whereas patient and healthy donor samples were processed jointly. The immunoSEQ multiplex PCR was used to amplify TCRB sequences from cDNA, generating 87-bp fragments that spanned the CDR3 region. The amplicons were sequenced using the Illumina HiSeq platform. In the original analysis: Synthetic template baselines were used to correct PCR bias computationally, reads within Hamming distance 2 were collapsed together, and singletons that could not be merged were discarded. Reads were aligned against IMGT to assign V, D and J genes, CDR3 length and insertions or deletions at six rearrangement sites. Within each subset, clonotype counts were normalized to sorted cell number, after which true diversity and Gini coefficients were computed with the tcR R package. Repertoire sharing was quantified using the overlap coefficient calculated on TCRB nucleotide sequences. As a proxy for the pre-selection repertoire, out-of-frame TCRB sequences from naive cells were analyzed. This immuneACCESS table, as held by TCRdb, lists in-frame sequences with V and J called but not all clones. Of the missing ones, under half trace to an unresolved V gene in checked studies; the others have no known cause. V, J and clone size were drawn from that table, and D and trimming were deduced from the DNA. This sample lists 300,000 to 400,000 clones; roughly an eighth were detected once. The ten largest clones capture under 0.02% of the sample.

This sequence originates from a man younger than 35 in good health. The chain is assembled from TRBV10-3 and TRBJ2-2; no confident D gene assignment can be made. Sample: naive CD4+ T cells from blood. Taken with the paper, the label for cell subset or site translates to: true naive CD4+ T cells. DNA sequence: TGTGCCATCAGTGAGGGGCAGGAGAACACCGGGGAGCTGTTTTTT. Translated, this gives CAISEGQENTGELFF.